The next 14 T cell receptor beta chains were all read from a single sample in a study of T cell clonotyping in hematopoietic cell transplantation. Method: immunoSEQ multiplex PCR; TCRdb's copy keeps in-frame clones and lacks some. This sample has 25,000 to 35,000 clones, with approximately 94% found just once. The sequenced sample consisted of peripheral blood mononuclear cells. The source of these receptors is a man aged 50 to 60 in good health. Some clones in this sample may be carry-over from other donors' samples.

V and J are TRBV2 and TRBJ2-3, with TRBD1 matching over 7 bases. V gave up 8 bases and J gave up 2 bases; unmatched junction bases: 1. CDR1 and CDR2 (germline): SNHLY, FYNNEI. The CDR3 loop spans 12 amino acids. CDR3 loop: CASQGDTDTQYF. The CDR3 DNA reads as TGTGCCAGCCAGGGGGACACAGATACGCAGTATTTT.

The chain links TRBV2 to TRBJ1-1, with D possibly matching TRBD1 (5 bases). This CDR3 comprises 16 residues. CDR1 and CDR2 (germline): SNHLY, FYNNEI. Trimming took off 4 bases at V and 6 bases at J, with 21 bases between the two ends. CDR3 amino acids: CASSAYIRDAQPEAFF. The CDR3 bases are TGTGCCAGCAGTGCCTATATCCGGGACGCACAACCTGAAGCTTTCTTT.

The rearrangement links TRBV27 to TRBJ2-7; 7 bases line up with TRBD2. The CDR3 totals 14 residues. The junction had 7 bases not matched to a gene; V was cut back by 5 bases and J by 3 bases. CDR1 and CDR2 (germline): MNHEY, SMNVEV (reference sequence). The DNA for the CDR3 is TGTGCCAGCAGTCCCCGGGGAGGGTACTACGAGCAGTACTTC. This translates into CASSPRGGYYEQYF.

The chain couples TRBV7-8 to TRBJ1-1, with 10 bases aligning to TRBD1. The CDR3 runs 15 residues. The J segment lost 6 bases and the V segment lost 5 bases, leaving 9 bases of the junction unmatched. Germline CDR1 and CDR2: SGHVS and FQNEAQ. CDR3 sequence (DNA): TGTGCCAGCAGCCCCAGGGGACAGGGGATAGCTGAAGCTTTCTTT. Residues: CASSPRGQGIAEAFF.

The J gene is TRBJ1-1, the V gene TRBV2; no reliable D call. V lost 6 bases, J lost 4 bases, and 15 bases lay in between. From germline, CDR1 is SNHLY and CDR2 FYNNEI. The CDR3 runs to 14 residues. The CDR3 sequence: CASSNTEVSTEAFF. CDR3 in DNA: TGTGCCAGCAGCAACACCGAGGTGTCCACTGAAGCTTTCTTT. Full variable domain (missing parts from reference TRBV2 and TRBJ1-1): EPEVTQTPSHQVTQMGQEVILRCVPISNHLYFYWYRQILGQKVEFLVSFYNNEISEKSEIFDDQFSVERPDGSNFTLKIRSTKLEDSAMYFCASSNTEVSTEAFFGQGTRLTVV.

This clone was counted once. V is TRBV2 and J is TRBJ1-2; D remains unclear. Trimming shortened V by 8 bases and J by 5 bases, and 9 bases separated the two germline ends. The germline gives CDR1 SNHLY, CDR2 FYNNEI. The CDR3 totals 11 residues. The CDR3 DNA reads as TGTGCCAGCTCGGCAGAATATGGCTACACCTTC. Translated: CASSAEYGYTF.

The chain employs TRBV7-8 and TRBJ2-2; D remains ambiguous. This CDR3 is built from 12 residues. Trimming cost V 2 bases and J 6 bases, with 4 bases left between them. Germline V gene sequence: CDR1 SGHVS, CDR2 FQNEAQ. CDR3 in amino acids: CASSLRSGELFF. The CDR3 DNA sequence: TGTGCCAGCAGCTTACGCTCCGGGGAGCTGTTTTTT.

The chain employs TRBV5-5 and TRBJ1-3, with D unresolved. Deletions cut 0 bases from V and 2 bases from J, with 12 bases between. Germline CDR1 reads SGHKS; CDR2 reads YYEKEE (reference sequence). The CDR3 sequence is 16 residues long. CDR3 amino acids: CASSLGAVYPGNTIYF. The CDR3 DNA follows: TGTGCCAGCAGCTTGGGCGCGGTCTACCCTGGAAACACCATATATTTT.

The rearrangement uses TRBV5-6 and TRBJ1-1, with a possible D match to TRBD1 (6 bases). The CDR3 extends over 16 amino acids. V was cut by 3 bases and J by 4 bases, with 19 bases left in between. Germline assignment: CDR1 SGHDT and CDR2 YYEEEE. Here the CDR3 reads CASSSKQGGWGTEAFF. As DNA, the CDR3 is TGTGCCAGCAGCTCGAAACAGGGAGGGTGGGGCACTGAAGCTTTCTTT.

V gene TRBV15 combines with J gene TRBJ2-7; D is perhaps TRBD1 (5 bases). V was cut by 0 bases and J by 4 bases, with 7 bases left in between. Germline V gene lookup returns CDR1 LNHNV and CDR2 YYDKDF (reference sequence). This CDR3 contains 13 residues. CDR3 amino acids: CATSRDKGYEQYF. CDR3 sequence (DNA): TGTGCCACCAGCAGAGATAAGGGGTACGAGCAGTACTTC.

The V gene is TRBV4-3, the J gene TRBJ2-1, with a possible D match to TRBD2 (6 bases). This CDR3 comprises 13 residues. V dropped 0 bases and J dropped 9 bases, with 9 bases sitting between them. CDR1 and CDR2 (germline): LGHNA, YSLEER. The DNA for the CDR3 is TGCGCCAGCAGCCAAGAGGGACTCCGTGAGCAGTTCTTC. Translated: CASSQEGLREQFF.

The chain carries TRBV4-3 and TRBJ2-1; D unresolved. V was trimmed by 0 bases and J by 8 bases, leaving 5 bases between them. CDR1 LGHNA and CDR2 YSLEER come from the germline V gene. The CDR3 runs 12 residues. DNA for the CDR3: TGCGCCAGCAGCCAAGATACCGATGAGCAGTTCTTC. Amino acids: CASSQDTDEQFF.

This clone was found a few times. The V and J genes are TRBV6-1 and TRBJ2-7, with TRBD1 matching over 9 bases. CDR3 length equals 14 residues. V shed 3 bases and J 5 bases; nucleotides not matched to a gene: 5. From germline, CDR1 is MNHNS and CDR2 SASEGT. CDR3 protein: CASSEGQGADEQYF. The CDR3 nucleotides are TGTGCCAGCAGTGAGGGACAGGGTGCGGACGAGCAGTACTTC.

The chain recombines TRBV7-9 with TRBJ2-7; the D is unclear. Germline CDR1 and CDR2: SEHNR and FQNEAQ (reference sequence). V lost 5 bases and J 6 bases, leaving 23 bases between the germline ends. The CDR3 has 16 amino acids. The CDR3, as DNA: TGTGCCAGCAGCCCCTCCGCCCACGGTCTAGGCCTCGAGCAGTACTTC. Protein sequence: CASSPSAHGLGLEQYF.